Presented here are 6 T cell receptor beta chains from one specimen sequenced in a study of T cell changes during pregnancy in multiple sclerosis. The assay was immunoSEQ multiplex PCR, and TCRdb's table has in-frame clones only and misses some. Here the sample spans some 130,000 clones, 90% to 96% being singletons. This specimen was peripheral blood, taken after pregnancy. The receptors were gathered from a female donor with multiple sclerosis, enrolled in a pregnancy study.

The chain carries TRBV9 and TRBJ1-1; D perhaps matches TRBD1 (5 bases). V lost 4 bases and J lost 8, with 12 bases in between. Germline CDR1 reads SGDLS; CDR2 reads YYNGEE. The CDR3 length is 12 residues. CDR3 sequence (DNA): TGTGCCAGCAGCCCCAGGGATGAAGAAGCTTTCTTT. It is translated as CASSPRDEEAFF.

The V call is TRBV9, the J call TRBJ1-3; no reliable D call. V was cut by 0 bases and J by 8 bases, with 9 bases left in between. This CDR3 contains 13 residues. Germline V CDR1 and CDR2: SGDLS, YYNGEE. The chain's CDR3 is CASSVEVRDTIYF. As DNA, the CDR3 is TGTGCCAGCAGCGTAGAGGTGAGGGACACCATATATTTT. The full variable domain, its missing parts supplied by reference TRBV9 and TRBJ1-3, is DSGVTQTPKHLITATGQRVTLRCSPRSGDLSVYWYQQSLDQGLQFLIQYYNGEERAKGNILERFSAQQFPDLHSELNLSSLELGDSALYFCASSVEVRDTIYFGEGSWLTVV.

The J gene is TRBJ2-7, the V gene TRBV27; tentative D call: TRBD1 (6 bases). The V gene lost 1 base and the J gene lost 5 bases, with 9 bases spanning the gap. Germline CDR1 reads MNHEY; CDR2 reads SMNVEV (reference sequence). This CDR3 is built from 13 residues. This chain's CDR3 is CASSLYRDHEQYF. CDR3 sequence (DNA): TGTGCCAGCAGTTTATACAGGGACCACGAGCAGTACTTC.

The chain carries TRBV27 and TRBJ1-4; a possible D gene is TRBD1 (5 bases). The CDR3 runs to 13 residues. The germline V and J ends were trimmed by 8 bases and 14 bases, with 21 bases remaining between them. Germline CDR1 is MNHEY and CDR2 is SMNVEV (reference sequence). In DNA, the CDR3 is TGTGCCAGCGGCGGGGGGTCGGGCGAAGGTCTGTTTTTT. It encodes CASGGGSGEGLFF.

V and J are TRBV27 and TRBJ1-2, with TRBD1 matching over 7 bases. Germline CDR1 reads MNHEY; CDR2 reads SMNVEV (reference sequence). J gave up 7 bases and V 6 bases, and 14 bases lay outside the gene matches. CDR3 size: 15 residues. The CDR3 DNA sequence: TGTGCCAGCAGGGGGTTCGACAGGGCAATCTTTGGCTACACCTTC. This gives the protein CASRGFDRAIFGYTF.

The J gene is TRBJ1-2, the V gene TRBV28; maybe TRBD1 (5 bases). V was clipped by 2 bases and J by 4 bases, with 14 bases between them. Germline lookup yields CDR1 MDHEN and CDR2 SYDVKM. The CDR3 is 15 amino acids. The CDR3 reads CASSLQGGAGYGYTF. In nucleotides, the CDR3 is TGTGCCAGCAGTTTACAGGGAGGGGCAGGCTATGGCTACACCTTC.